This T cell receptor (beta chain) was captured by sequencing in a study of cytotoxic CD8 clonotypes in ibrutinib-treated CLL. Overall study: The patient breakdown showed about ten relapsed/refractory and about 16 treatment-naive cases, with 17 to 18 IGHV unmutated. Study results and caveats: Clonality was higher at baseline than in age-matched healthy donors and tracked circulating CD8+ T-cell counts.

The CDR3 totals 11 residues. V gave up 3 bases and J gave up 6 bases, with 9 bases separating them. CDR1 is SQVTM and CDR2 is ANQGSEA in the germline V gene. Clones were sequenced by immunoSEQ multiplex PCR, and TCRdb holds only the in-frame ones, with some missing. The profile shows some 300,000 clones, about 80% of them singletons. Comment on this clone: Its matching antigen is unknown.

The TCR was taken from a human donor with chronic lymphocytic leukemia. The source was PBMCs, collected before ibrutinib treatment. The chain combines TRBV29-1 with TRBJ2-7, with TRBD2 as a possible D gene (5 bases). This chain's CDR3 is CSVDKAGEQYF. The CDR3 DNA reads as TGCAGCGTTGACAAGGCGGGCGAGCAGTACTTC.